The 23 T cell receptor beta chains presented below share a single source sample, sequenced in a study of a mutant IDH1 vaccine in newly diagnosed glioma. These receptors lack a known antigen. Repertoires were generated with immunoSEQ multiplex PCR, while TCRdb's copy carries only in-frame clones and drops some. The sample lists around 33,000 clones, 90% seen once, with 20% in the top ten. Time point given: week 11, during vaccination. Every vaccination contained 300 ug of the mutant IDH1 20-mer peptide and was paired with topical imiquimod. Sequenced here: PBMCs, sampled from a glioma patient whose treatment included an IDH1 peptide vaccine. The receptors shown here come from a man aged 18 to 29 with glioma.

The chain uses TRBV6-5 and TRBJ2-2; D not certain. V lost 0 bases to trimming and J lost 5 bases, with 4 bases between them. From germline, CDR1 is MNHEY and CDR2 SVGAGI. This CDR3 has 13 residues. For the CDR3, the DNA is TGTGCCAGCAGTTACTCGGGTACCGGGGAGCTGTTTTTT. It codes for CASSYSGTGELFF.

The rearrangement uses TRBV7-2 and TRBJ1-5, with D perhaps matching TRBD1 (6 bases). The ends were cut back, 4 bases at V and 7 bases at J, with 14 bases in the middle. The CDR3 contains 14 residues. CDR1 is SGHTA, CDR2 FQGNSA, per germline. In nucleotides, the CDR3 is TGTGCCAGCAGCTCCACAGGGAATGGGCAGCCCCAGCATTTT. It yields the protein CASSSTGNGQPQHF.

The chain recombines TRBV30 with TRBJ1-1, with no clear D. Trimming pared 3 bases from V and 1 base from J, leaving 9 bases between. This CDR3 contains 13 residues. The germline V gene encodes CDR1 GTSNPN and CDR2 SVGIG (reference sequence). This chain's CDR3 is CAWRRTRNTEAFF. DNA for the CDR3: TGTGCCTGGAGAAGGACTCGGAACACTGAAGCTTTCTTT.

This chain joins TRBV29-1 and TRBJ1-2; 8 nucleotides line up with TRBD1. Germline V gene data show CDR1 as SQVTM and CDR2 as ANQGSEA. This CDR3 contains 15 residues. V was pared by 2 bases and J by 4 bases, with 9 bases of the junction left unmatched. CDR3 sequence reads: CSVESSQGAFYGYTF. Written as DNA, the CDR3 is TGCAGCGTTGAAAGCTCGCAGGGGGCTTTCTATGGCTACACCTTC.

This clone has more than one count but fewer than ten. The genes are TRBV4-2 and TRBJ1-5; D not resolved. V lost 0 bases, J lost 4 bases, and 7 bases lay in between. CDR3 length: 14 amino acids. Per germline, CDR1 LGHNA and CDR2 YNFKEQ. The chain's CDR3 is CASSQDEGNQPQHF. CDR3 DNA sequence: TGTGCCAGCAGCCAAGATGAGGGAAATCAGCCCCAGCATTTT.

This sequence joins TRBV28 and TRBJ1-5; D remains ambiguous. Per the germline V gene, CDR1 is MDHEN and CDR2 is SYDVKM. The CDR3 is made up of 15 amino acids. V dropped 6 bases and J dropped 4 bases, with 16 bases sitting between them. The CDR3 coding sequence is TGTGCCAGCAGCCGCTCAGGCGAGGGTAATCAGCCCCAGCATTTT. It translates to CASSRSGEGNQPQHF.

The chain has TRBV25-1 and TRBJ1-2, with 10 bases aligning to TRBD1. Losses at the gene ends were 5 bases for V and 4 bases for J; bases not matched to a gene: 10. The CDR3 length is 16 residues. The germline V gene has CDR1 MGHDK and CDR2 SYGVNS. CDR3 sequence (DNA): TGTGCCAGCAGTCTCCGGGAGACAGGGGGCGTCTATGGCTACACCTTC. As protein: CASSLRETGGVYGYTF.

The CDR3 coding sequence is TGTGCCTGGACCAGGGGGCCCCCCTCTGGAAACACCATATATTTT. Amino acids: CAWTRGPPSGNTIYF. The chain recombines TRBV30 with TRBJ1-3; 8 nucleotides agree with TRBD1. V shed 4 bases, J shed 0 bases, and the junction held 5 bases outside the gene matches. Looked up from germline, CDR1 is GTSNPN and CDR2 is SVGIG (reference sequence). The CDR3 sequence is 15 residues long.

This clone was counted once. The chain combines TRBV7-9 with TRBJ2-5; 9 bases fit TRBD1. The DNA end favors TRBJ2-7, so the J call may be wrong. In germline, CDR1 is SEHNR, CDR2 FQNEAQ (reference sequence). The CDR3 runs 14 residues. The CDR3 protein is CASSSMTGGDEQYF. As DNA, the CDR3 is TGTGCCAGCAGCTCAATGACAGGGGGAGACGAGCAGTACTTC.

The table lists this clone with a count of one. The chain has TRBV7-2 and TRBJ1-4, with 7 nucleotides matching TRBD1. This CDR3 comprises 15 residues. Germline V lookup: CDR1 SGHTA, CDR2 FQGNSA. Losses at the gene ends were 3 bases for V and 6 bases for J; bases not matched to a gene: 7. Here the CDR3 reads CASSFSGGRYEKLFF. CDR3 sequence (DNA): TGTGCCAGCAGCTTTTCAGGGGGGAGGTATGAAAAACTGTTTTTT.

V is TRBV6-5 and J is TRBJ1-1; D is perhaps TRBD1 (6 bases). The V end lost 6 bases, the J end lost 0 bases, and 8 bases lay between the germline ends. The CDR3 extends over 13 amino acids. Germline values: CDR1 MNHEY, CDR2 SVGAGI. CDR3 in DNA: TGTGCCAGCAGGGCAGGGGTGAACACTGAAGCTTTCTTT. Protein sequence: CASRAGVNTEAFF.

The gene calls are TRBV6-1 and TRBJ1-5; D remains unclear. V was shortened by 6 bases and J by 0 bases, with 12 bases between the two germline ends. This CDR3 spans 15 amino acids. Germline V CDR1 and CDR2: MNHNS, SASEGT. The CDR3 loop reads CASSDGTYSNQPQHF. The CDR3 nucleotides are TGTGCCAGCAGCGACGGAACATATAGCAATCAGCCCCAGCATTTT.

This sequence joins TRBV28 and TRBJ1-2; 7 nucleotides line up with TRBD1. This CDR3 region has 14 residues. CDR1 is MDHEN, CDR2 SYDVKM, per germline. V was pared by 8 bases and J by 4 bases, with 10 bases of the junction left unmatched. DNA for the CDR3: TGTGCCAGCTGCAGTCTGGGACAGACCTATGGCTACACCTTC. Amino acid sequence: CASCSLGQTYGYTF.

The chain employs TRBV7-2 and TRBJ2-3; D gene ambiguous. V lost 2 bases and J 5 bases, leaving 11 bases between the germline ends. The CDR3 is made up of 14 amino acids. Germline assignment: CDR1 SGHTA and CDR2 FQGNSA. This CDR3 is CASSLRGLGDTQYF. DNA of the CDR3: TGTGCCAGCAGCTTAAGAGGATTGGGAGATACGCAGTATTTT.

The chain combines TRBV6-1 with TRBJ1-1; D uncertain. Deletions cut 8 bases from V and 1 base from J, with 8 bases between. The CDR3 loop spans 12 amino acids. CDR1 is MNHNS, CDR2 SASEGT, per germline. CDR3 amino acids: CASEIRNTEAFF. The CDR3 DNA reads TGTGCCAGCGAGATCAGGAACACTGAAGCTTTCTTT.

The CDR3 loop reads CASSFRTGYQPQHF. As DNA, the CDR3 is TGTGCCAGCAGTTTCCGGACAGGCTATCAGCCCCAGCATTTT. The V call is TRBV28, the J call TRBJ1-5; 7 nucleotides line up with TRBD1. The germline V gene encodes CDR1 MDHEN and CDR2 SYDVKM. V shed 3 bases and J 5 bases; nucleotides not matched to a gene: 4. The CDR3 sequence is 14 residues long. Combining the CDR3 with reference TRBV28 and TRBJ1-5 gives the whole variable domain DVKVTQSSRYLVKRTGEKVFLECVQDMDHENMFWYRQDPGLGLRLIYFSYDVKMKEKGDIPEGYSVSREKKERFSLILESASTNQTSMYLCASSFRTGYQPQHFGDGTRLSIL.

The chain recombines TRBV7-2 with TRBJ1-2; TRBD1 agrees at 8 bases. The CDR3 spans 16 residues. CDR1 and CDR2 from the germline V gene are SGHTA and FQGNSA. With 5 bases clipped from V and 2 bases from J, the junction kept 10 bases outside the gene matches. This CDR3 reads CASSPRIGQGNYGYTF. CDR3 DNA: TGTGCCAGCAGCCCAAGAATCGGACAGGGCAACTATGGCTACACCTTC.

The gene calls are TRBV20-1 and TRBJ1-4; D is unclear. The CDR3 contains 11 residues. Between the trimmed V and J ends, which lost 3 bases and 4 bases, there was a span of 3 bases. The germline V gene has CDR1 DFQATT and CDR2 SNEGSKA (reference sequence). The CDR3 nucleotides read TGCAGTGCTAGCTATAATGAAAAACTGTTTTTT. It codes for CSASYNEKLFF.

The V gene is TRBV30, the J gene TRBJ1-1; D might be TRBD1 (5 bases). The germline V gene encodes CDR1 GTSNPN and CDR2 SVGIG (reference sequence). Trimming shortened V by 8 bases and J by 0 bases, and 7 bases separated the two germline ends. This CDR3 is 11 amino acids long. The chain's CDR3 is CARQLNTEAFF. CDR3 in DNA: TGTGCCAGACAGTTGAACACTGAAGCTTTCTTT.

This rearrangement joins TRBV27 to TRBJ1-2; D is unclear. This CDR3 region has 14 residues. Looked up from germline, CDR1 is MNHEY and CDR2 is SMNVEV (reference sequence). Deletions cut 4 bases from V and 2 bases from J, with 11 bases between. CDR3 nucleotides: TGTGCCAGCAGTTCACGCGCCGCCAACTATGGCTACACCTTC. Protein product: CASSSRAANYGYTF.

This sequence joins TRBV27 and TRBJ1-1; no reliable D call. V was cut by 5 bases and J by 5 bases, with 12 bases left in between. Germline CDR1 and CDR2: MNHEY and SMNVEV (reference sequence). The CDR3 loop spans 13 amino acids. The DNA of the CDR3 is TGTGCCAGCAGTCCCGGCCGGGGAACTGAAGCTTTCTTT. Its protein is CASSPGRGTEAFF.

The chain carries TRBV6-6 and TRBJ1-2, with D hard to call. Germline CDR1 is MNHNY and CDR2 is SVGAGI (reference sequence). The CDR3 is made up of 16 amino acids. Trimming took 0 bases from V and 2 from J, leaving 13 bases between them. CDR3 DNA: TGTGCCAGCAGTTACTCGACCCCCCGGGAAAACTATGGCTACACCTTC. This codes for CASSYSTPRENYGYTF.

The gene calls are TRBV6-5 and TRBJ2-5; 9 positions agree with TRBD1. CDR3 length: 15 amino acids. J was trimmed by 4 bases and V by 7 bases; bases with no gene match: 10. Germline V CDR1 and CDR2: MNHEY, SVGAGI. CDR3 loop: CASKRNTGGRETQYF. CDR3 sequence (DNA): TGTGCCAGCAAACGAAATACAGGGGGCAGAGAGACCCAGTACTTC.